Each of the 23 T cell receptor beta chains below was sequenced from the same sample in a study of CD8 T cells in ankylosing spondylitis. Findings and limits, study-wide: Blood from ankylosing spondylitis patients appeared to carry a characteristic roughly 8-variant TCR beta motif.

A single record per CDR3 protein comes from TCRdb applying MiXCR to the 5' RACE reads. Among approximately 520,000 distinct CDR3 sequences listed, under 5.5% were seen once. Antigens of these TCRs are unknown. The sample taken for sequencing was blood, either unsorted or a sorted T cell fraction (not recorded which). All receptors come from a male donor with ankylosing spondylitis.

This clonotype was counted a few times. J is TRBJ2-3 and V is TRBV9; TRBD1 agrees at 9 bases. Trimming removed 0 bases from V and 6 bases from J; junction bases left unmatched: 8. CDR3 length: 16 amino acids. Germline CDR1 SGDLS, CDR2 YYNGEE. CDR3 protein: CASSVEGQGLSDTQYF. The CDR3 DNA reads as TGTGCCAGCAGCGTAGAGGGACAGGGACTTTCGGATACGCAGTATTTT.

This clonotype was seen ten or more times. The gene calls are TRBV7-2 and TRBJ1-2; D is uncertain. The CDR3 runs to 13 residues. Trimming left V 1 base short and J 7 bases short, with 10 bases between. The V gene's germline CDR1 is SGHTA and CDR2 FQGNSA. CDR3: CASSLGEDFGYTF. The CDR3 DNA sequence: TGTGCCAGCAGCTTAGGGGAGGACTTTGGCTACACCTTC.

This clonotype was counted at least ten times. The rearrangement uses TRBV6-4 and TRBJ1-2; TRBD1 aligns across 8 bases. This CDR3 is 14 amino acids long. Germline CDR1 reads MRHNA; CDR2 reads SNTAGT. V shed 2 bases, J shed 8 bases, and the junction held 7 bases outside the gene matches. DNA of the CDR3: TGTGCCAGCAGTGACCCGCCTGGACAGGGCGGCTACACCTTC. Residues: CASSDPPGQGGYTF.

This clonotype was counted at least ten times. This chain links TRBV20-1 with TRBJ1-2, with 8 bases fitting TRBD1. The CDR3 has 15 residues. CDR1 and CDR2 (germline): DFQATT, SNEGSKA (reference sequence). V lost 1 base and J lost 8; bases outside the gene matches: 12. CDR3 nucleotide sequence: TGCAGTGCTAGAGCTCGGACAGGGCAGAGCATCGGCTACACCTTC. This sequence encodes CSARARTGQSIGYTF.

This clonotype was found many times. The chain uses TRBV12-3 or TRBV12-4 and TRBJ2-2, with TRBD1 identical over 7 bases. V trimming: 6 bases; J trimming: 2 bases; junction bases outside the gene matches: 12. CDR3 length: 17 residues. This chain's CDR3 is CASRPGGRGRNTGELFF. CDR3 DNA sequence: TGTGCCAGCAGACCAGGGGGAAGGGGTCGTAACACCGGGGAGCTGTTTTTT.

The chain combines TRBV20-1 with TRBJ2-1, with 10 nucleotides matching TRBD2. V was pared by 3 bases and J by 8 bases, with 7 bases of the junction left unmatched. CDR1 is DFQATT, CDR2 SNEGSKA, per germline (reference sequence). The CDR3 contains 14 residues. CDR3 sequence: CSASSGRFRDEQFF. The CDR3 DNA sequence: TGCAGTGCTAGTAGCGGGAGGTTTAGGGATGAGCAGTTCTTC.

There are many counts of this clonotype. V gene TRBV6-5 combines with J gene TRBJ1-2, with 8 bases fitting TRBD1. With V trimmed by 2 bases and J by 4 bases, 6 bases remained unmatched. Germline V gives CDR1 MNHEY, CDR2 SVGAGI. CDR3 length: 15 residues. CDR3 protein: CASSYHETGAYGYTF. CDR3 bases: TGTGCCAGCAGTTACCACGAGACAGGGGCCTATGGCTACACCTTC.

This clonotype was seen repeatedly, ten times or more. The rearrangement uses TRBV6-2 or TRBV6-3 and TRBJ1-5; D remains ambiguous. This CDR3 is built from 14 residues. CDR1 MNHEY and CDR2 SVGEGT come from the germline V gene. Trimming cost V 2 bases and J 3 bases, with 8 bases left between them. The CDR3 loop is CASSYGEINQPQHF. CDR3 coding DNA: TGTGCCAGCAGTTACGGGGAAATCAATCAGCCCCAGCATTTT.

This clonotype was seen ten or more times. The V call is TRBV7-8, the J call TRBJ2-1; no clear D gene. Per the germline V gene, CDR1 is SGHVS and CDR2 is FQNEAQ. The CDR3 is 13 amino acids. Deletions cut 1 base from V and 9 bases from J, with 10 bases between. The CDR3: CASSLDVGFEQFF. The CDR3 coding sequence is TGTGCCAGCAGCTTAGATGTGGGGTTTGAGCAGTTCTTC.

Ten or more counts support this clonotype. V is TRBV24-1 and J is TRBJ1-5; unclear D gene. This CDR3 region has 11 residues. Germline CDR1 KGHDR, CDR2 SFDVKD. V lost 5 bases and J lost 7, with 5 bases in between. Here the CDR3 DNA reads TGTGCCACCAGTGGGGAACAGCCCCAGCATTTT. It specifies CATSGEQPQHF.

This clonotype was found many times. This chain uses TRBV5-6 with TRBJ2-7, with D tentatively TRBD1 or TRBD2 (5 bases each). CDR3 size: 12 residues. V dropped 2 bases and J dropped 5 bases, with 8 bases sitting between them. Germline values: CDR1 SGHDT, CDR2 YYEEEE. The CDR3 spells CASSLWGNEQYF. CDR3 nucleotide sequence: TGTGCCAGCAGCTTATGGGGGAACGAGCAGTACTTC.

The rearrangement links TRBV6-1 to TRBJ2-2; TRBD1 aligns across 7 bases. CDR1 and CDR2 (germline): MNHNS, SASEGT. This CDR3 region has 14 residues. V trimming: 6 bases; J trimming: 7 bases; junction bases outside the gene matches: 8. CDR3 in amino acids: CASSQQGSFGELFF. The CDR3 DNA is TGTGCCAGCAGCCAACAGGGGTCGTTCGGGGAGCTGTTTTTT.

The sample holds many counts of this clonotype. The rearrangement links TRBV7-9 to TRBJ2-5, with D uncertain. V was trimmed by 5 bases and J by 7 bases, leaving 20 bases between them. CDR1 and CDR2 (germline): SEHNR, FQNEAQ (reference sequence). The CDR3 totals 15 residues. CDR3 loop: CASSPGRAEIGTQYF. In DNA form, the CDR3 reads TGTGCCAGCAGCCCTGGTAGGGCCGAGATTGGGACCCAGTACTTC.

At least ten counts were recorded for this clonotype. CDR3 sequence (DNA): TGCAGCGTTGCTTTTTCCTCCTTAACCGGGTCGATCTATGGCTACACCTTC. This codes for CSVAFSSLTGSIYGYTF. The rearrangement uses TRBV29-1 and TRBJ1-2; D uncertain. The CDR3 covers 17 residues. V was clipped by 4 bases and J by 4 bases, with 25 bases between them. CDR1 is SQVTM and CDR2 is ANQGSEA in the germline V gene.

This clonotype has a count of ten or more. This chain connects TRBV29-1 to TRBJ2-1; D is undetermined. The CDR3 extends over 12 amino acids. With 1 base removed from V and 9 bases from J, the gap between germline ends came to 10 bases. The V gene's germline CDR1 is SQVTM and CDR2 ANQGSEA. DNA for the CDR3: TGCAGCGTTGAAGGAGTGGGGTTTGAGCAGTTCTTC. Its translation: CSVEGVGFEQFF.

This clonotype was detected many times. The chain has TRBV29-1 and TRBJ2-2; D is perhaps TRBD1 or TRBD2 (5 bases each). Trimming removed 7 bases at V and 4 bases at J, with 13 bases between. CDR1 and CDR2 from the germline V gene are SQVTM and ANQGSEA. This CDR3 comprises 13 residues. The CDR3 DNA follows: TGCAGCGCCCTCGGGGCTAGCACCGGGGAGCTGTTTTTT. Encoded protein: CSALGASTGELFF.

This clonotype was seen a handful of times. The rearrangement uses TRBV18 and TRBJ1-1, with D possibly being TRBD1 (5 bases). The CDR3 extends over 16 amino acids. CDR1 is KGHSH, CDR2 LQKENI, per germline. Trimming cost V 0 bases and J 4 bases, with 15 bases left between them. Here the CDR3 DNA reads TGTGCCAGCTCACCACCGGGGCAGACCGGCGGCACTGAAGCTTTCTTT. It encodes CASSPPGQTGGTEAFF.

The chain recombines TRBV29-1 with TRBJ2-5; D perhaps matches TRBD2 (6 bases). Trimming removed 6 bases from V and 1 base from J, with 6 bases in between. This CDR3 contains 11 residues. Germline CDR1 SQVTM, CDR2 ANQGSEA. The CDR3 bases are TGCAGCGTCGGGAGCCAAGAGACCCAGTACTTC. Protein sequence: CSVGSQETQYF. The entire variable domain, with the rest obtained from reference TRBV29-1 and TRBJ2-5, is as follows: SAVISQKPSRDICQRGTSLTIQCQVDSQVTMMFWYRQQPGQSLTLIATANQGSEATYESGFVIDKFPISRPNLTFSTLTVSNMSPEDSSIYLCSVGSQETQYFGPGTRLLVL.

This clonotype was found many times. This chain connects TRBV7-9 to TRBJ1-2; D possibly corresponds to TRBD1 (5 bases). The CDR3 runs 14 residues. Trimming took off 2 bases at V and 8 bases at J, with 15 bases between the two ends. Germline loops: CDR1 SEHNR, CDR2 FQNEAQ (reference sequence). CDR3 loop: CASSLWDETPGYTF. CDR3 nucleotides: TGTGCCAGCAGCTTATGGGACGAGACCCCGGGCTACACCTTC.

This clonotype was detected many times. V and J are TRBV5-1 and TRBJ2-1; 8 bases match TRBD2. The CDR3 loop spans 18 amino acids. The J segment lost 5 bases and the V segment lost 1 base, leaving 14 bases of the junction unmatched. Germline CDR1 and CDR2: SGHRS and YFSETQ. Here the CDR3 reads CASSLIEALPAGDNEQFF. CDR3 DNA: TGCGCCAGCAGCTTGATAGAAGCCTTGCCAGCGGGGGACAATGAGCAGTTCTTC. Using reference TRBV5-1 and TRBJ2-1 for the parts outside the CDR3, the full variable domain is KAGVTQTPRYLIKTRGQQVTLSCSPISGHRSVSWYQQTPGQGLQFLFEYFSETQRNKGNFPGRFSGRQFSNSRSEMNVSTLELGDSALYLCASSLIEALPAGDNEQFFGPGTRLTVL.

The J gene is TRBJ2-3, the V gene TRBV20-1; TRBD1 might be the D (6 bases). With 5 bases removed from V and 2 bases from J, the gap between germline ends came to 17 bases. Germline CDR1 and CDR2: DFQATT and SNEGSKA (reference sequence). The CDR3 loop spans 15 amino acids. The CDR3 region has the DNA TGCAGTGCTGGGGGCCCCCCCCGTCACACAGATACGCAGTATTTT. Protein: CSAGGPPRHTDTQYF.

This clonotype has at least ten counts. J is TRBJ1-2 and V is TRBV7-8; D is perhaps TRBD1 (5 bases). Trimming left V 1 base short and J 1 base short, with 13 bases between. CDR3 size: 16 residues. Germline CDR1 reads SGHVS; CDR2 reads FQNEAQ. The CDR3 DNA reads TGTGCCAGCAGCTTAGAAGTTCCAGGGAGTAACTATGGCTACACCTTC. This codes for CASSLEVPGSNYGYTF.

This clonotype has more than one count but fewer than ten. The CDR3 loop reads CASSFDGGPSYNEQFF. The CDR3 DNA reads as TGTGCCAGCAGTTTCGACGGGGGCCCCTCCTACAATGAGCAGTTCTTC. The chain links TRBV11-1 to TRBJ2-1; D possibly uses TRBD1 or TRBD2 (6 bases each). Germline loops: CDR1 SGHAT, CDR2 FQDESV (reference sequence). Trimming took off 6 bases at V and 0 bases at J, with 15 bases between the two ends. The CDR3 consists of 16 residues.